This paragraph covers one T cell receptor (beta chain) sequence. The antigen is unknown. The data derive from a study of cytomegalovirus exposure and HLA in healthy donors. For the study at large: From around 180 million T cells, an earlier analysis saw around 120 million unique TCR beta sequences. The Caucasian-associated ancestry cluster held under 90% of over 350 genotyped donors.

The PCR employed 60 Vbeta primers together with 13 Jbeta primers. The protocol was immunoSEQ multiplex PCR, while the TCRdb copy is restricted to in-frame clones and leaves out a portion. The sample includes 150,000 to 200,000 clones, about 90% of them seen just once. Germline CDR1 SGHRS, CDR2 YFSETQ. This CDR3 contains 12 residues. Trimming shortened V by 4 bases and J by 1 base, and 5 bases separated the two germline ends. Study conclusions and caveats: Roughly uniform depth of sequencing across donors was assumed in presence/absence analyses.

Sequencing input: PBMCs. V usage is TRBV5-1 and J usage is TRBJ1-1; D gene unclear. This receptor was taken from a girl under three years old in good health and CMV-seronegative. The CDR3 loop reads CASSAGNTEAFF. CDR3 nucleotide sequence: TGCGCCAGCAGCGCGGGGAACACTGAAGCTTTCTTT. The variable domain in full, with the rest retrieved from reference TRBV5-1 and TRBJ1-1, is KAGVTQTPRYLIKTRGQQVTLSCSPISGHRSVSWYQQTPGQGLQFLFEYFSETQRNKGNFPGRFSGRQFSNSRSEMNVSTLELGDSALYLCASSAGNTEAFFGQGTRLTVV.